Sequencing of this T cell receptor (beta chain) was carried out in a study of control samples from healthy donors and cancer patients. Profiled with immunoSEQ multiplex PCR; TCRdb holds only in-frame clones, not every one. This sample has around 51,000 clones; approximately 80% occur once, and the top ten carry about a tenth. V lost 6 bases and J 7 bases, leaving 22 bases between the germline ends. CDR1 and CDR2 (germline): SEHNR, FQNEAQ (reference sequence). The CDR3 sequence is 16 residues long. Sequenced material: blood. The receptor was isolated from a man between 65 and 85 years old in good health. The chain carries TRBV7-9 and TRBJ2-1; D may match TRBD1 or TRBD2 (5 bases each). The CDR3 loop is CASSFIGAEGRNEQFF. CDR3 DNA: TGTGCCAGCAGTTTTATAGGGGCAGAGGGGCGGAATGAGCAGTTCTTC. Variable domain in full (rest from reference TRBV7-9 and TRBJ2-1): DTGVSQNPRHKITKRGQNVTFRCDPISEHNRLYWYRQTLGQGPEFLTYFQNEAQLEKSRLLSDRFSAERPKGSFSTLEIQRTEQGDSAMYLCASSFIGAEGRNEQFFGPGTRLTVL.